The 4 T cell receptor beta chains below come from one sample, sequenced in a study of blood T cell repertoires in COVID-19. The protocol was immunoSEQ multiplex PCR, while the TCRdb copy is restricted to in-frame clones and leaves out a portion. The profile shows about 150,000 clones, about nine tenths of them singletons. The sequenced sample consisted of PBMCs or T cells enriched from blood (not recorded which). These receptors all come from a man aged 45-65 years who had recovered from COVID-19.

Here the CDR3 reads CASSYGQGSYGYTF. CDR3 sequence (DNA): TGTGCCAGCAGTTACGGACAGGGCTCCTATGGCTACACCTTC. The V and J genes are TRBV6-2 or TRBV6-3 and TRBJ1-2, with 8 bases fitting TRBD1. Germline values: CDR1 MNHEY, CDR2 SVGEGT. This CDR3 spans 14 amino acids. J was trimmed by 4 bases and V by 2 bases; bases with no gene match: 3.

This clone showed up just once. J is TRBJ1-1 and V is TRBV9, with D tentatively TRBD1 (5 bases). The CDR3 extends over 15 amino acids. Trimming left V 3 bases short and J 0 bases short, with 12 bases between. The germline CDR1 and CDR2 sequences are SGDLS and YYNGEE. The DNA of the CDR3 is TGTGCCAGCAGCGCCGGAGACAGTCTGAACACTGAAGCTTTCTTT. It codes for CASSAGDSLNTEAFF.

The chain links TRBV20-1 to TRBJ2-3; tentative D call: TRBD2 (5 bases). The CDR3 has 11 residues. With 8 bases removed from V and 3 bases from J, the gap between germline ends came to 9 bases. In germline, CDR1 is DFQATT, CDR2 SNEGSKA (reference sequence). CDR3 DNA sequence: TGCAGTCCCCCGGGGACAGATACGCAGTATTTT. The encoded protein is CSPPGTDTQYF.

The genes are TRBV2 and TRBJ1-3; a weak D match, TRBD1 (5 bases). The germline gives CDR1 SNHLY, CDR2 FYNNEI. The length of the CDR3 is 12 residues. V lost 8 bases, J lost 4 bases, and 9 bases lay in between. CDR3 protein: CASGAKGNTIYF. The CDR3 DNA reads as TGTGCCAGCGGGGCGAAAGGAAACACCATATATTTT.